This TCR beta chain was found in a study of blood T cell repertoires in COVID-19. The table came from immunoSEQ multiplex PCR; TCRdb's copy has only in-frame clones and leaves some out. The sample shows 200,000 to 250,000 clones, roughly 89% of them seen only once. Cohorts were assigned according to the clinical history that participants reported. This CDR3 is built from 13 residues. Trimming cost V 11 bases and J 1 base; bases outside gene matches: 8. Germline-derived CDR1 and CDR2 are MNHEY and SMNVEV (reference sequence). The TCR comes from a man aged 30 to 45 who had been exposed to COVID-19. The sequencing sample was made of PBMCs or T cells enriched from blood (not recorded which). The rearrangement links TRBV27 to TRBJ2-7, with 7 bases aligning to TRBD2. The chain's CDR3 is CAAGRGKSYEQYF. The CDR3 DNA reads TGTGCCGCGGGGCGGGGGAAATCCTACGAGCAGTACTTC.